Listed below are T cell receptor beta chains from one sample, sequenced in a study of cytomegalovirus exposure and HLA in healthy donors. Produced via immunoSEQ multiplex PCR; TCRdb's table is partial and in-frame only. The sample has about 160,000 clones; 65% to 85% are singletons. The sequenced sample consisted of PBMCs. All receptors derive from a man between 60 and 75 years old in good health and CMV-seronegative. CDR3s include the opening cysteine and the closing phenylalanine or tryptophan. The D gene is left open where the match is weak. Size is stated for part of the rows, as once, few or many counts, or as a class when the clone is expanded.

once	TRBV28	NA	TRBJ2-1	TGTGCCAGCGACATAGGGGGAGTTCTCTCCTACAATGAGCAGTTCTTC	CASDIGGVLSYNEQFF
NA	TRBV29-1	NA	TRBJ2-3	TGCAGCGTTTCCAGGGGGGAGGTCACAGATACGCAGTATTTT	CSVSRGEVTDTQYF
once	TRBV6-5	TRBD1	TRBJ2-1	TGTGCCAGCAGAATAGACAGGGATCGACAGAATGAGCAGTTCTTC	CASRIDRDRQNEQFF
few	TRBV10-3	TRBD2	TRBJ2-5	TGTGCCATCAGTGAGCCTATGGGACTAGCGGGAGTCGAGACCCAGTACTTC	CAISEPMGLAGVETQYF
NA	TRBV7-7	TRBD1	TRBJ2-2	TGTGCCAGCAGCTCAACAGGGGGCAACACCGGGGAGCTGTTTTTT	CASSSTGGNTGELFF
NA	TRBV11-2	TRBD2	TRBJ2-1	TGTGCCAGCAGCTCCTTAATGAGCGGGAGGCCGGGCGAGCAGTTCTTC	CASSSLMSGRPGEQFF
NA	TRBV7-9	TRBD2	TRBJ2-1	TGTGCCAGCAGCTCACTAGCGGGGGGGCTCGGTGAGCAGTTCTTC	CASSSLAGGLGEQFF
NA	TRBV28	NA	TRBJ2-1	TGTGCCAGCAGTTCAAGGCCTAGACCCAATGAGCAGTTCTTC	CASSSRPRPNEQFF
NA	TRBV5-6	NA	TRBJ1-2	TGTGCCAGCAGCTTGGCCAGGGGTAGCATCTATGGCTACACCTTC	CASSLARGSIYGYTF
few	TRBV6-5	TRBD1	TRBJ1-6	TGTGCCAGCAGTTACAGGCAGGGGGAGTCACCCCTCCACTTT	CASSYRQGESPLHF
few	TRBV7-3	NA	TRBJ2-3	TGTGCCAGCAGCTTCGGAACTAGAGGCGGCACAGATACGCAGTATTTT	CASSFGTRGGTDTQYF
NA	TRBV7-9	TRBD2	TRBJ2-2	TGTGCCAGCAGCGTTAGCGGGGGCTACACCGGGGAGCTGTTTTTT	CASSVSGGYTGELFF
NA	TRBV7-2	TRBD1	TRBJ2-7	TGTGCCAGCAGCCTAACAGGGGCCTACGAGCAGTACTTC	CASSLTGAYEQYF
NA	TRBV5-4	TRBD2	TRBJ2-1	TGTGCCAGCAGCTTTCTCCCTAGCGGGGCCAATGAGCAGTTCTTC	CASSFLPSGANEQFF
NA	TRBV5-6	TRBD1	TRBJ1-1	TGTGCCAGCAGCTTCGACAGGGGAAGGGACACTGAAGCTTTCTTT	CASSFDRGRDTEAFF
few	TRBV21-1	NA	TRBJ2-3	TGTGCCAGCAGCAAAACGGGGGACTCTAGCCTTTCCAATACGCAGTATTTT	CASSKTGDSSLSNTQYF
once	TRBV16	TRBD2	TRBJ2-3	TGTGCCAGCAGCCAATCGTTCGGGGGGGATACGCAGTATTTT	CASSQSFGGDTQYF
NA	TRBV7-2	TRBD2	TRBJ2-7	TGTGCCAGCAGCTTTGGCGGGAGAGGGGTATACGAGCAGTACTTC	CASSFGGRGVYEQYF
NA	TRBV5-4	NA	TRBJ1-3	TGTGCCAGCAGCTTGGACAGGCCAGGCTCTGGAAACACCATATATTTT	CASSLDRPGSGNTIYF
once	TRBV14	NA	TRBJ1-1	TGTGCCAGCAGCCAAGATCACAGGGAAGCTTTCTTT	CASSQDHREAFF
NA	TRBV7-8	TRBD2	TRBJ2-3	TGTGCCAGCAGCTTAGGAACTAGCGGGGTCCCAGATACGCAGTATTTT	CASSLGTSGVPDTQYF
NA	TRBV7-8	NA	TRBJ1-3	TGTGCCAGCAGCTTATCTGGGGCGGCTGGAAACACCATATATTTT	CASSLSGAAGNTIYF
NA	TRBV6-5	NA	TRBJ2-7	TGTGCCAGCAGTCCTCAACGAGACAGAGCTGACGAGCAGTACTTC	CASSPQRDRADEQYF
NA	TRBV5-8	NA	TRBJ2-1	TGTGCCAGCAGGGGCGACAACAATGAGCAGTTCTTC	CASRGDNNEQFF
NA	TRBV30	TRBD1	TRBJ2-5	TGTGCCTGGAGGGACTCCGGGACAGCCCTCCAAGAGACCCAGTACTTC	CAWRDSGTALQETQYF
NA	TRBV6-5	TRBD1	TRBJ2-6	TGTGCCAGCAGTTTAAGGGGGCAAGGGGCCAACGTCCTGACTTTC	CASSLRGQGANVLTF
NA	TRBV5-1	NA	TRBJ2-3	TGCGCCAGCAGACCGGGAACTAACACAGATACGCAGTATTTT	CASRPGTNTDTQYF
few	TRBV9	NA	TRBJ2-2	TGTGCCAGCAGCGTAGGGGTAGCGGCGAACACCGGGGAGCTGTTTTTT	CASSVGVAANTGELFF
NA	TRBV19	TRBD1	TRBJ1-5	TGTGCCAGTAGTTCCCGACAGGGGGGCAATCAGCCCCAGCATTTT	CASSSRQGGNQPQHF
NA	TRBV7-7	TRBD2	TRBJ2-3	TGTGCCAGCAGCCGGGGGGGGGCAGAGACAGATACGCAGTATTTT	CASSRGGAETDTQYF
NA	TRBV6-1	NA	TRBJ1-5	TGTGCCAGCAGTGAAGTAGGAGGGCATCAGCCCCAGCATTTT	CASSEVGGHQPQHF
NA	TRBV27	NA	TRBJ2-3	TGTGCCAGCAGTTTCCCCAGCGGAGATACGCAGTATTTT	CASSFPSGDTQYF
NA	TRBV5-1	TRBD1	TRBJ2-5	TGCGCCAGCAGCTTGGTTCCAGGGGGCGAGACCCAGTACTTC	CASSLVPGGETQYF
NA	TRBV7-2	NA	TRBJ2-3	TGTGCCAGCAGCTTTACGAGTGCCACAGATACGCAGTATTTT	CASSFTSATDTQYF
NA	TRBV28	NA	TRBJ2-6	TGTGCCAGCAGTTCATCAGGGACTGGGGCCAACGTCCTGACTTTC	CASSSSGTGANVLTF
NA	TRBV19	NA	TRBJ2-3	TGTGCCAGTAGTAGCTCGAGAGGGACAGATACGCAGTATTTT	CASSSSRGTDTQYF
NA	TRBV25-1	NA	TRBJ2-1	TGTGCCAGCAGCCAAGTTATGACGGGGTACAATGAGCAGTTCTTC	CASSQVMTGYNEQFF
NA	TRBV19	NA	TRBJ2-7	TGTGCCAGTAGTGACAGTATTTACGAGCAGTACTTC	CASSDSIYEQYF
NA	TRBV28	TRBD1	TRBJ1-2	TGTGCCAGCAAACAGGGGTATGGCTACACCTTC	CASKQGYGYTF
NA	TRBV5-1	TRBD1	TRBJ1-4	TGCGCCAGCAGCCCTGGGACAGGGCTATTTAATGAAAAACTGTTTTTT	CASSPGTGLFNEKLFF
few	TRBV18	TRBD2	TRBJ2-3	TGTGCCAGCTCACTAGCTAGCGGGGGGCGTGATACGCAGTATTTT	CASSLASGGRDTQYF
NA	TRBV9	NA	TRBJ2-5	TGTGCCAGCAGCCCCGGGGCAGGGGAGACTTTGACCCAGTACTTC	CASSPGAGETLTQYF
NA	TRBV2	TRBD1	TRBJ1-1	TGTGCCAGCATAGGGGGCGGTTGGACTGAAGCTTTCTTT	CASIGGGWTEAFF
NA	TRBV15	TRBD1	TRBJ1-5	TGTGCCACCACCCGGGACAGGGGGCTTCATCAGCCCCAGCATTTT	CATTRDRGLHQPQHF
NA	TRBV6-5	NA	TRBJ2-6	TGTGCCAGCAGTTCGGACACCACCTCTGGGGCCAACGTCCTGACTTTC	CASSSDTTSGANVLTF
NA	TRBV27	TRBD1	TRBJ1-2	TGTGCCAGCAGATCCGCCGGGACAGGGAGCAATGGCTACACCTTC	CASRSAGTGSNGYTF
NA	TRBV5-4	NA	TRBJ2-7	TGTGCCAGCAGCTTGTTCGGCAGGGGATTCGAGCAGTACTTC	CASSLFGRGFEQYF
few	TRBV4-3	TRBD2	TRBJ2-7	TGCGCCAGCAGCCAAGATCGGCAACCGGGACTAGCGGGAGGGCCGTCCTACGAGCAGTACTTC	CASSQDRQPGLAGGPSYEQYF
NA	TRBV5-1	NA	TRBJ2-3	TGCGCCAGCAGCTTGGACAGGGTCACAGATACGCAGTATTTT	CASSLDRVTDTQYF
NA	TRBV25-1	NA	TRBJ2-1	TGTGCCAGCAGTGATAGTGAGGGGGTGACTGCAAGGTTAGAGCAGTTCTTC	CASSDSEGVTARLEQFF
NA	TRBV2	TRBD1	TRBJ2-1	TGTGCCAGCGAGGACAGGGGGCAAATCAATGAGCAGTTCTTC	CASEDRGQINEQFF
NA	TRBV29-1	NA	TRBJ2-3	TGCAGCGTGGCTAACAGAGCTAGCACAGATACGCAGTATTTT	CSVANRASTDTQYF
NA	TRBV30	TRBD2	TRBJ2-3	TGTGCCTGGAGTGGACTAGCGACAGCCATCACAGATACGCAGTATTTT	CAWSGLATAITDTQYF
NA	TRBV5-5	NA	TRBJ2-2	TGTGCCAGCAGCTTGTTTGCAGCGTCGAACACCGGGGAGCTGTTTTTT	CASSLFAASNTGELFF
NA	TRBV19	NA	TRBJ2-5	TGTGCCACTACGCCAATGGGGGGACGGCAAGAGACCCAGTACTTC	CATTPMGGRQETQYF
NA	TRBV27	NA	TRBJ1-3	TGTGCCAGCAGTAGTAGTGGCTCTGGAAACACCATATATTTT	CASSSSGSGNTIYF
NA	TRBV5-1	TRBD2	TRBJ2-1	TGCGCCAGCAGCTCTAATAGGGACACCCTTCGAGGACTAGCGGAGAGTTACTCCTACAATGAGCAGTTCTTC	CASSSNRDTLRGLAESYSYNEQFF
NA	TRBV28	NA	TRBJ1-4	TGTGCCAGCACTGCGGGAGATGAAAAACTGTTTTTT	CASTAGDEKLFF
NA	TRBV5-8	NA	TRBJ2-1	TGTGCCAGCAGCTCGGGACAGCAGTCTAGCGCCGGAGAGCAGTTCTTC	CASSSGQQSSAGEQFF